The 18 T cell receptor beta chains listed next were all sequenced from one sample in a study of blood T cell repertoires in COVID-19. Data came from immunoSEQ multiplex PCR; TCRdb stores just in-frame clones and leaves some out. Among 150,000 to 200,000 clones, approximately 88% were seen once, and the ten largest hold roughly 13%. Specimen: PBMCs or T cells enriched from blood (not recorded which). These receptors were collected from a woman aged 55-69 years who had recovered from COVID-19.

This clone was seen only once. The chain employs TRBV18 and TRBJ1-2; D is possibly TRBD1 (5 bases). Germline V gene sequence: CDR1 KGHSH, CDR2 LQKENI. The CDR3 spans 14 residues. V lost 2 bases to trimming and J lost 4 bases, with 11 bases between them. In DNA, the CDR3 is TGTGCCAGCTCACCAGAAGGGGATAGCTATGGCTACACCTTC. Its protein product is CASSPEGDSYGYTF.

The sample holds a few counts of this clone. V gene TRBV7-9 combines with J gene TRBJ2-3; D remains ambiguous. V lost 5 bases, J lost 1 base, and 10 bases lay in between. The CDR3 runs to 14 residues. CDR1 and CDR2 (germline): SEHNR, FQNEAQ (reference sequence). The CDR3 DNA is TGTGCCAGCAGCCGACGGAGCGGCACAGATACGCAGTATTTT. It translates to CASSRRSGTDTQYF.

The count of this clone is one. The chain recombines TRBV20-1 with TRBJ2-7; tentatively, D is TRBD1 (6 bases). In germline, CDR1 is DFQATT, CDR2 SNEGSKA (reference sequence). CDR3 size: 14 residues. Trimming left V 3 bases short and J 3 bases short, with 15 bases between. CDR3 amino acids: CSASHFPDSYEQYF. DNA of the CDR3: TGCAGTGCTAGTCATTTTCCGGACAGCTACGAGCAGTACTTC.

The table lists this clone with a few counts. This chain connects TRBV21-1 to TRBJ2-6; the table calls TRBD1, which could not be checked here. TRBV21-1 is a recognized pseudogene. The CDR3 has 16 residues. This CDR3 is CASSNRAPPGANVLTF. As DNA, the CDR3 is TGTGCCAGCAGCAACAGGGCCCCCCCTGGGGCCAACGTCCTGACTTTC.

The genes are TRBV4-1 and TRBJ1-5; D is perhaps TRBD1 (5 bases). With 3 bases removed from V and 1 base from J, the gap between germline ends came to 16 bases. The CDR3 is made up of 17 amino acids. CDR1 and CDR2 (germline): MGHRA, YSYEKL. CDR3 in amino acids: CASSHPPGGESNQPQHF. The CDR3 nucleotides are TGCGCCAGCAGCCATCCCCCGGGAGGGGAAAGCAATCAGCCCCAGCATTTT.

The chain is built from TRBV27 and TRBJ1-6; D unresolved. Germline-derived CDR1 and CDR2 are MNHEY and SMNVEV (reference sequence). The CDR3 extends over 13 amino acids. Trimming took 8 bases from V and 7 from J, leaving 12 bases between them. CDR3 sequence (DNA): TGTGCCAGCGGCGACACCGTGAATTCACCCCTCCACTTT. Translation: CASGDTVNSPLHF.

This chain joins TRBV14 and TRBJ2-3; 14 nucleotides align to TRBD2. V shed 4 bases, J shed 4 bases, and the junction held 4 bases outside the gene matches. The germline V gene encodes CDR1 SGHDN and CDR2 FVKESK. The CDR3 is 16 amino acids. The CDR3 DNA follows: TGTGCCAGCAGCCTTAGGACTAGCGGGAGGTCAGATACGCAGTATTTT. Translating it yields CASSLRTSGRSDTQYF.

The genes are TRBV3-1 (or the pseudogene TRBV3-2) and TRBJ2-3, with TRBD2 matching 8 bases. The CDR3 is made up of 15 amino acids. The junction had 9 bases not matched to a gene; V was cut back by 4 bases and J by 6 bases. Germline-derived CDR1 and CDR2 are LGHDT and YNNKEL (reference sequence). The CDR3 loop is CASSLLYGRGDTQYF. As DNA, the CDR3 is TGTGCCAGCAGCCTCCTTTACGGGAGGGGTGATACGCAGTATTTT.

About this clone: Other DNA sequences of this sample code for an identical CDR3. The V gene is TRBV5-1, the J gene TRBJ2-3, with 9 bases aligning to TRBD1. CDR1 is SGHRS, CDR2 YFSETQ, per germline. The V gene end was trimmed by 0 bases and the J gene end by 4 bases; junction bases not matched to a gene: 0. CDR3 length: 14 residues. The CDR3 nucleotides are TGCGCCAGCAGCTTGGGACAGGGGGCAGATACGCAGTATTTT. Protein sequence: CASSLGQGADTQYF.

The chain has TRBV7-8 and TRBJ1-2; possibly TRBD1 for D (6 bases). V dropped 4 bases and J dropped 5 bases, with 20 bases sitting between them. This CDR3 is built from 16 residues. Germline V CDR1 and CDR2: SGHVS, FQNEAQ. The DNA of the CDR3 is TGTGCCAGCAGCTCCTTGGGGAGGGGGGCTTATTATGGCTACACCTTC. Its translation: CASSSLGRGAYYGYTF. Together with reference TRBV7-8 and TRBJ1-2, the CDR3 gives the full variable domain: GAGVSQSPRYKVAKRGQDVALRCDPISGHVSLFWYQQALGQGPEFLTYFQNEAQLDKSGLPSDRFFAERPEGSVSTLKIQRTQQEDSAVYLCASSSLGRGAYYGYTFGSGTRLTVV.

The DNA for the CDR3 is TGCGCCAGCAGCCGCGCTTTCGGGGCCAACGTCCTGACTTTC. As protein: CASSRAFGANVLTF. The genes are TRBV4-1 and TRBJ2-6; D remains ambiguous. The germline CDR1 and CDR2 sequences are MGHRA and YSYEKL. The CDR3 totals 14 residues. V lost 4 bases, J lost 4 bases, and 8 bases lay in between.

The J gene is TRBJ1-5, the V gene TRBV19; TRBD1 matches at 7 bases. CDR1 and CDR2 from the germline V gene are LNHDA and SQIVND (reference sequence). V gave up 9 bases and J gave up 4 bases; unmatched junction bases: 3. The CDR3 is 12 residues long. CDR3 nucleotide sequence: TGTGCCAGCCGACAGGGAAATCAGCCCCAGCATTTT. Its translation is CASRQGNQPQHF.

V and J are TRBV28 and TRBJ1-6, with D uncertain. Deletions cut 5 bases from V and 8 bases from J, with 13 bases between. This CDR3 has 14 residues. The germline gives CDR1 MDHEN, CDR2 SYDVKM. CDR3 in amino acids: CASSRQVGDSPLHF. DNA of the CDR3: TGTGCCAGCAGTCGGCAGGTTGGCGATTCACCCCTCCACTTT. The full variable domain, rest sourced from reference TRBV28 and TRBJ1-6, is DVKVTQSSRYLVKRTGEKVFLECVQDMDHENMFWYRQDPGLGLRLIYFSYDVKMKEKGDIPEGYSVSREKKERFSLILESASTNQTSMYLCASSRQVGDSPLHFGNGTRLTVT.

The table lists this clone with a count of one. The chain employs TRBV2 and TRBJ1-5, with TRBD1 identical over 9 bases. Losses at the gene ends were 0 bases for V and 6 bases for J; bases not matched to a gene: 6. The CDR3 is made up of 16 amino acids. CDR1 and CDR2 from the germline V gene are SNHLY and FYNNEI. The CDR3 is CASSEAVGTGIQPQHF. Here the CDR3 DNA reads TGTGCCAGCAGTGAAGCAGTGGGGACAGGGATTCAGCCCCAGCATTTT.

The chain recombines TRBV19 with TRBJ1-6; 7 positions match TRBD1. Per germline, CDR1 LNHDA and CDR2 SQIVND (reference sequence). V shed 4 bases, J shed 7 bases, and the junction held 4 bases outside the gene matches. The CDR3 loop spans 14 amino acids. The DNA for the CDR3 is TGTGCCAGTAGTACCGGGACAGCGAATTCACCCCTCCACTTT. It translates to CASSTGTANSPLHF.

The chain combines TRBV2 with TRBJ1-1; D unresolved. The germline CDR1 and CDR2 sequences are SNHLY and FYNNEI. This CDR3 is built from 15 residues. V was cut by 2 bases and J by 1 base, with 11 bases left in between. The CDR3 sequence: CASSEIRLGNTEAFF. The DNA for the CDR3 is TGTGCCAGCAGTGAAATAAGGCTAGGGAACACTGAAGCTTTCTTT.

This CDR3 is CASSQGGVAGTQFF. CDR3 nucleotide sequence: TGTGCCAGCAGCCAAGGGGGGGTTGCAGGAACGCAGTTCTTC. The chain joins TRBV3-1 (or the pseudogene TRBV3-2) to TRBJ2-1; perhaps TRBD2 as D (6 bases). CDR1 and CDR2 from the germline V gene are LGHDT and YNNKEL (reference sequence). The CDR3 is 14 amino acids. Between the trimmed V and J ends, which lost 1 base and 12 bases, there was a span of 16 bases.

The chain uses TRBV4-1 and TRBJ2-3; 12 positions match TRBD2. Trimming removed 3 bases from V and 4 bases from J; junction bases left unmatched: 5. The CDR3 covers 16 residues. The V gene's germline CDR1 is MGHRA and CDR2 YSYEKL. CDR3 sequence (DNA): TGCGCCAGCAGCCAGGTGACTAGCGGGAGCGCAGATACGCAGTATTTT. It is translated as CASSQVTSGSADTQYF.